These 5 T cell receptor beta chains originate from one sample sequenced in a study of control samples from healthy donors and cancer patients. The assay was immunoSEQ multiplex PCR, and TCRdb's table has in-frame clones only and misses some. The table shows 100,000 or so clones, with about 89% occurring only once. Sequencing was performed on blood. These receptors originate from a man younger than 45 in good health.

Only a few counts were recorded for this clone. The chain has TRBV19 and TRBJ1-5; D unclear. The CDR3 runs 13 residues. Trimming pared 9 bases from V and 4 bases from J, leaving 13 bases between. Germline V CDR1 and CDR2: LNHDA, SQIVND (reference sequence). The CDR3 sequence: CASTESRNQPQHF. DNA of the CDR3: TGTGCCAGCACAGAGAGTAGGAATCAGCCCCAGCATTTT.

The chain carries TRBV5-1 and TRBJ1-1; D remains unclear. The CDR3 has 14 residues. V was cut by 4 bases and J by 1 base, with 11 bases left in between. CDR1 SGHRS and CDR2 YFSETQ come from the germline V gene. DNA of the CDR3: TGCGCCAGCAGCCCCTGGGGTGAGAACACTGAAGCTTTCTTT. Its protein is CASSPWGENTEAFF.

This rearrangement joins TRBV7-6 to TRBJ1-6; 7 nucleotides align to TRBD1. V trimming: 1 base; J trimming: 8 bases; junction bases outside the gene matches: 5. CDR3 size: 15 residues. CDR1 is SGHVS, CDR2 FNYEAQ, per germline. The CDR3, as DNA: TGTGCCAGCAGCTTAGGACAGGGAAGACATTCACCCCTCCACTTT. Encoded protein: CASSLGQGRHSPLHF.

The chain uses TRBV4-1 and TRBJ1-1, with D maybe TRBD1 (6 bases). Germline V gene lookup returns CDR1 MGHRA and CDR2 YSYEKL. CDR3 length: 13 residues. V was trimmed by 8 bases and J by 4 bases, leaving 14 bases between them. CDR3 in amino acids: CASRWTVSTEAFF. The CDR3, as DNA: TGCGCCAGCCGATGGACAGTGAGCACTGAAGCTTTCTTT.

V gene TRBV14 combines with J gene TRBJ2-4; a possible D gene is TRBD1 (6 bases). CDR1 and CDR2 (germline): SGHDN, FVKESK. The V and J ends lost 4 bases and 0 bases respectively, with 13 bases between them. The CDR3 has 16 residues. The CDR3 nucleotides are TGTGCCAGCAGCCCCAGGGGCTTGGGAGCCAAAAACATTCAGTACTTC. It specifies CASSPRGLGAKNIQYF.